Listed below are T cell receptor beta chains from one sample, sequenced in a study of cytomegalovirus exposure and HLA in healthy donors. Assay used: immunoSEQ multiplex PCR; TCRdb lists only in-frame clones, some missing. The sample has about 130,000 clones, about 70% seen once. Source material: PBMCs. These receptors came from a woman in her thirties or forties in good health and CMV-seronegative. Each CDR3 is given without its conserved first and last residue. The D gene is left open where the match is weak.

d_gene	v_gene	j_gene	CDR3aa
TRBD2	TRBV10-3	TRBJ2-7	AIRPTSGGPYEQY
NA	TRBV10-3	TRBJ1-4	AISESRVEEKLF
NA	TRBV27	TRBJ1-2	ASSLTSYRAGNGYT
TRBD2	TRBV7-7	TRBJ2-1	ASSSNGGAHNEQF
TRBD1	TRBV5-1	TRBJ1-4	ASSLELRQGEKLF
TRBD1	TRBV14	TRBJ1-3	ASSRTQGWSGNTIY
TRBD2	TRBV11-2	TRBJ2-1	ASSLGTSGGNEQF
NA	TRBV29-1	TRBJ2-7	SVEGGRAPSYEQY
TRBD1	TRBV6-5	TRBJ2-3	ASSYFMTGIDTQY
NA	TRBV7-9	TRBJ1-4	ASTTRELAEKLF
NA	TRBV19	TRBJ1-1	ASSISYRTMNTEAF
NA	TRBV21-1	TRBJ1-1	ASSNPGQGIMNTEAF
TRBD2	TRBV7-9	TRBJ2-1	ASSSSAGLLLYNEQF
TRBD1	TRBV10-1	TRBJ2-7	ASSALRTGFYEQY
NA	TRBV11-2	TRBJ2-7	ASSLESQGGEY
NA	TRBV9	TRBJ1-1	ASSVEGIGGRGRDTEAF
TRBD1	TRBV12-5	TRBJ1-2	ASGPANLRDRGHGYT
NA	TRBV30	TRBJ1-1	AWSKQENTEAF
NA	TRBV6-5	TRBJ2-2	ASSYSARVRPGELF
NA	TRBV5-1	TRBJ2-2	ASSLATGGATGELF
TRBD1	TRBV11-2	TRBJ1-6	ASSPTGAENSPLH
TRBD2	TRBV5-1	TRBJ2-1	ASSLLSVTSGGAYNEQF
TRBD2	TRBV5-1	TRBJ2-2	ASSLAAGGNTGELF
TRBD1	TRBV7-2	TRBJ2-5	ASSLATGRAETQY
TRBD1	TRBV7-9	TRBJ1-1	ASSLTGDTEAF
TRBD1	TRBV7-8	TRBJ1-6	ASSSDRGQSYNSPLH
TRBD1	TRBV9	TRBJ1-1	ASSVGTGGQAF
TRBD1	TRBV7-9	TRBJ1-2	ASSSRTGGRANYGYT
TRBD1	TRBV7-2	TRBJ1-5	ASTLNMDRAQPQH